The 9 T cell receptor beta chains given below trace back to one sample, sequenced in a study of blood T cells in healthy people across ages. A second PCR, run for about 7 to 11 cycles, used a sample-barcoded 5' primer plus a J-beta primer mix. TCRdb reanalysed the 5' RACE reads using MiXCR and keeps one entry per CDR3 protein. The data contain more than 1.4 million distinct CDR3 sequences, approximately 42% of them singletons. Input material: blood. The receptors here all came from a woman younger than 30 in good health.

This chain uses TRBV4-2 with TRBJ2-5, with D possibly being TRBD2 (6 bases). With 2 bases removed from V and 2 bases from J, the gap between germline ends came to 9 bases. This CDR3 spans 14 amino acids. Germline-derived CDR1 and CDR2 are LGHNA and YNFKEQ. In nucleotides, the CDR3 is TGTGCCAGCAGCCAACCGACTAGTCAAGAGACCCAGTACTTC. This translates into CASSQPTSQETQYF.

A word on this clonotype: A much larger clonotype is one base distant, so this may be a read error. The chain joins TRBV10-1 to TRBJ1-2, with D tentatively TRBD1 (5 bases). This CDR3 is 15 amino acids long. Germline V gene data show CDR1 as WNHNN and CDR2 as SYGVQD (reference sequence). CDR3 amino acids: CASSPGGRAFYGCTF. The CDR3, as DNA: TGCGCCAGCAGCCCCGGAGGCAGGGCGTTCTATGGCTGCACCTTC.

The chain is built from TRBV5-1 and TRBJ2-4; 8 bases are shared with TRBD2. The J call is in doubt because the DNA end fits TRBJ2-7 better. From germline, CDR1 is SGHRS and CDR2 YFSETQ. This CDR3 has 16 residues. CDR3 DNA sequence: TGCGCCAGCAGCGCGGGGGGTACCGCGAACTTATACGAGCAGTACTTC. Protein: CASSAGGTANLYEQYF.

The J gene is TRBJ2-1, the V gene TRBV20-1; D not resolved. This CDR3 has 13 residues. Germline assignment: CDR1 DFQATT and CDR2 SNEGSKA (reference sequence). V was pared by 1 base and J by 8 bases, with 12 bases between. CDR3 in amino acids: CSARGSPFDEQFF. The CDR3 DNA reads TGCAGTGCTAGAGGGTCACCTTTCGATGAGCAGTTCTTC.

This clonotype has just a few counts. V gene TRBV12-3 or TRBV12-4 combines with J gene TRBJ2-1, with D maybe TRBD2 (6 bases). The CDR3 covers 14 residues. Trimming took off 3 bases at V and 7 bases at J, with 13 bases between the two ends. CDR3 region: CASSFSGSMNEQFF. The CDR3 coding sequence is TGTGCCAGCAGTTTTAGCGGATCCATGAATGAGCAGTTCTTC.

This clonotype was seen a few times. V gene TRBV5-1 combines with J gene TRBJ2-1; 11 nucleotides align to TRBD1. The V and J ends lost 4 bases and 0 bases, in that order; junction bases with no gene match: 9. The CDR3 is made up of 18 amino acids. The germline gives CDR1 SGHRS, CDR2 YFSETQ. The CDR3, as DNA: TGCGCCAGCAGCCCCGGACAGGGGGCAGGGCCCTCCTACAATGAGCAGTTCTTC. Its translation is CASSPGQGAGPSYNEQFF.

There are a few counts of this clonotype. The V gene is TRBV29-1, the J gene TRBJ2-5; possible D gene TRBD2, 5 bases. The CDR3 loop spans 13 amino acids. The germline V and J ends were trimmed by 8 bases and 2 bases, with 15 bases remaining between them. Germline V gene sequence: CDR1 SQVTM, CDR2 ANQGSEA. In nucleotides, the CDR3 is TGCAGCACGCAGGACTTTCTACAAGAGACCCAGTACTTC. Translated: CSTQDFLQETQYF.

The V gene is TRBV27, the J gene TRBJ2-1, with 9 bases aligning to TRBD2. The CDR3 spans 15 residues. Germline V gene sequence: CDR1 MNHEY, CDR2 SMNVEV (reference sequence). With 2 bases clipped from V and 5 bases from J, the junction kept 4 bases outside the gene matches. DNA for the CDR3: TGTGCCAGCAGTTTACTCGCTAGCGGGAACAATGAGCAGTTCTTC. This gives the protein CASSLLASGNNEQFF.

This sequence joins TRBV9 and TRBJ2-5; 11 bases align to TRBD1. The CDR3 is 16 amino acids. V was clipped by 3 bases and J by 2 bases; unmatched bases: 6. The germline CDR1 and CDR2 sequences are SGDLS and YYNGEE. CDR3 amino acids: CASSAGTGGGQETQYF. CDR3 in DNA: TGTGCCAGCAGCGCAGGGACAGGGGGAGGGCAAGAGACCCAGTACTTC.